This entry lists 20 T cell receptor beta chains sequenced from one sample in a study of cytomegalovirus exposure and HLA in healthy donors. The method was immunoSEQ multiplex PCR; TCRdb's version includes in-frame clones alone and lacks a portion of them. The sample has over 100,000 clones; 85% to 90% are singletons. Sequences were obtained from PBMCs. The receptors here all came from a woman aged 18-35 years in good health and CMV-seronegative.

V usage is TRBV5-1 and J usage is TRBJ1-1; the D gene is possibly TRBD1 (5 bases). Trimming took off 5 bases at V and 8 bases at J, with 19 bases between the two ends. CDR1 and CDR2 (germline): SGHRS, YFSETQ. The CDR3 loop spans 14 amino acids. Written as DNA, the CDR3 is TGCGCCAGCAGACAGGACGGGGGACGGACCGAAGCTTTCTTT. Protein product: CASRQDGGRTEAFF.

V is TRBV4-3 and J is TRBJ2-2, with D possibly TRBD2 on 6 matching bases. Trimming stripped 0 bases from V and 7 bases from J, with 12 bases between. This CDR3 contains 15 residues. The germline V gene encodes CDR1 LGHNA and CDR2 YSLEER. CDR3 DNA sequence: TGCGCCAGCAGCCAAGATTGGGGGGAAGGCGGGGAGCTGTTTTTT. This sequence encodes CASSQDWGEGGELFF.

As DNA, the CDR3 is TGTGCCAGCAAAACCGGGACAGGGAGTACCGGGGAGCTGTTTTTT. This sequence encodes CASKTGTGSTGELFF. The chain carries TRBV2 and TRBJ2-2; TRBD1 aligns across 9 bases. The CDR3 runs 15 residues. J lost 5 bases, V lost 7 bases, and 8 bases had no gene match. Germline values: CDR1 SNHLY, CDR2 FYNNEI.

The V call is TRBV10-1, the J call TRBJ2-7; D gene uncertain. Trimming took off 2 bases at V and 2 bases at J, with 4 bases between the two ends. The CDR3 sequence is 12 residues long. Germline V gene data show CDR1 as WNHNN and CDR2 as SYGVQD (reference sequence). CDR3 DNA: TGCGCCAGCAGTGAGGACACCTACGAGCAGTACTTC. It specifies CASSEDTYEQYF.

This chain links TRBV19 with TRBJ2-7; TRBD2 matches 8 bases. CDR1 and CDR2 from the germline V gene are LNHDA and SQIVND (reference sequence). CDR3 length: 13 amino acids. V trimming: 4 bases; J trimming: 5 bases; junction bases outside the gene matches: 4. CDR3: CASSRVAGNEQYF. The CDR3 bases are TGTGCCAGTAGTAGGGTAGCGGGGAACGAGCAGTACTTC.

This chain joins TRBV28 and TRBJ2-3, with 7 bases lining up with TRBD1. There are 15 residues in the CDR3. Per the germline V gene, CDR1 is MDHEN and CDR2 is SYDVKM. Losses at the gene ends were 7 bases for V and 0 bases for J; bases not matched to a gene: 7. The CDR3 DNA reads TGTGCCAGCACCTTGACAGGGCCGAGCACAGATACGCAGTATTTT. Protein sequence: CASTLTGPSTDTQYF.

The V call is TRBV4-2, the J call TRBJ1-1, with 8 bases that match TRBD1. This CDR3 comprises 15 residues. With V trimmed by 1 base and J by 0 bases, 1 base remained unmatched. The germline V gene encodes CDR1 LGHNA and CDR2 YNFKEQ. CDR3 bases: TGTGCCAGCAGCCAAGGGACAGGGATGAACACTGAAGCTTTCTTT. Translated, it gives CASSQGTGMNTEAFF.

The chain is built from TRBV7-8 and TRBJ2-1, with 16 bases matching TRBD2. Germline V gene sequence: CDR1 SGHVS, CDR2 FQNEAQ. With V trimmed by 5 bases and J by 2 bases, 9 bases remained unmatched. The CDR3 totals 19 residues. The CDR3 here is CASSGGLAGGPSTYNEQFF. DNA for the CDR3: TGTGCCAGCAGCGGGGGACTAGCGGGGGGGCCTAGCACCTACAATGAGCAGTTCTTC.

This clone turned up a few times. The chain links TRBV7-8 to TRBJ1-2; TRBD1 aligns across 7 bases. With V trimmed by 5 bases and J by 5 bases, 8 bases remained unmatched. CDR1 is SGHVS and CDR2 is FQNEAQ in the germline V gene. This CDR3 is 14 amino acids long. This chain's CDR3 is CASSPYGTEYGYTF. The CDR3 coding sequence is TGTGCCAGCAGCCCTTACGGGACAGAATATGGCTACACCTTC.

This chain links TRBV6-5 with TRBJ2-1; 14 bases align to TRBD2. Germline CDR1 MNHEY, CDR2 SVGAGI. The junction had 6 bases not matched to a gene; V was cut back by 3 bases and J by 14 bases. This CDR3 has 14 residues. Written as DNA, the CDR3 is TGTGCCAGCAGTTATAGGGGACTAGCGGGGGTTGAGTTCTTC. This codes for CASSYRGLAGVEFF.

This chain's CDR3 is CASSLAGSNTEAFF. CDR3 DNA sequence: TGTGCCAGCAGCTTGGCAGGATCGAACACTGAAGCTTTCTTT. V and J are TRBV7-8 and TRBJ1-1; no firm D call. The CDR3 is 14 amino acids. The germline V gene encodes CDR1 SGHVS and CDR2 FQNEAQ. V lost 3 bases to trimming and J lost 1 base, with 9 bases between them.

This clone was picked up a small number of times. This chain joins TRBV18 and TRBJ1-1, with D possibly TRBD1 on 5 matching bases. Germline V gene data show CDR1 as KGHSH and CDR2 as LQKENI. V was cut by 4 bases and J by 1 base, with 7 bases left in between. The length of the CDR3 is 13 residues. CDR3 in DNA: TGTGCCAGCTCACTACAGGCGAACACTGAAGCTTTCTTT. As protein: CASSLQANTEAFF.

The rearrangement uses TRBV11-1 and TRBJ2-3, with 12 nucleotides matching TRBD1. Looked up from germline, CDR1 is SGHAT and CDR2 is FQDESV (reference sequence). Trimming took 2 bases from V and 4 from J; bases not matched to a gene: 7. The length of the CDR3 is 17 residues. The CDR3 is CASSLTAGQGASDTQYF. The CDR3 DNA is TGTGCCAGCAGCTTAACGGCGGGACAGGGGGCTTCAGATACGCAGTATTTT.

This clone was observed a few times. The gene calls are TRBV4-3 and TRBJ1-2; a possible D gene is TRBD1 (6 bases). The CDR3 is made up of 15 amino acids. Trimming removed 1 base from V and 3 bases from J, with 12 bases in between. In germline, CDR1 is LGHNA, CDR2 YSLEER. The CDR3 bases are TGCGCCAGCAGCCAAGGACAGGTGGCCCACTATGGCTACACCTTC. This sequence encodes CASSQGQVAHYGYTF.

The CDR3 region is CASSSTGGLGEKLFF. CDR3 nucleotides: TGCGCCAGCAGCTCAACAGGTGGGCTAGGGGAAAAACTGTTTTTT. This sequence joins TRBV5-1 and TRBJ1-4; D possibly corresponds to TRBD1 (5 bases). Looked up from germline, CDR1 is SGHRS and CDR2 is YFSETQ. V was shortened by 3 bases and J by 8 bases, with 17 bases between the two germline ends. The CDR3 extends over 15 amino acids.

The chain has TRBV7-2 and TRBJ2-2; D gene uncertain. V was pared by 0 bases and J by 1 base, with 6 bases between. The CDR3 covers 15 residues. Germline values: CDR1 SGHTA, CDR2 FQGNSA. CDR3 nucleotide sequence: TGTGCCAGCAGCTTAGCCGCGCGGAACACCGGGGAGCTGTTTTTT. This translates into CASSLAARNTGELFF.

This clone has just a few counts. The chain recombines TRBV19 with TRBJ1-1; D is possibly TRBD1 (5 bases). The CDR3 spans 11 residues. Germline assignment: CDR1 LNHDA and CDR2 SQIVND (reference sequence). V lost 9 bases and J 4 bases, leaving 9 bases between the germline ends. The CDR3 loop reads CASRDVTEAFF. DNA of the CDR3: TGTGCCAGCAGGGATGTCACTGAAGCTTTCTTT.

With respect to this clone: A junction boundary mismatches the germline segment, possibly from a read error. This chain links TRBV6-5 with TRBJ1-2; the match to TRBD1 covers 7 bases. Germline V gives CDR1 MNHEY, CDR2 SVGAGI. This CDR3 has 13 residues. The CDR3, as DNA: TGTGCCAGCAGTTACCGACCTTCGGGACAGACCTACTTC. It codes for CASSYRPSGQTYF.

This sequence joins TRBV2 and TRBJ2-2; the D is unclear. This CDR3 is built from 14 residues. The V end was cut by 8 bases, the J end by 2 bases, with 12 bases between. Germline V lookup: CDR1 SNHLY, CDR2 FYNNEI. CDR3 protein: CASLAELNTGELFF. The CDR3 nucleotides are TGTGCCAGCCTCGCGGAGCTTAACACCGGGGAGCTGTTTTTT.

In DNA, the CDR3 is TGTGCCAGCACGAGGGCCGGGAGGCTAGCCAAAAACATTCAGTACTTC. Encoded protein: CASTRAGRLAKNIQYF. J is TRBJ2-4 and V is TRBV2; TRBD2 matches at 7 bases. V was clipped by 7 bases and J by 0 bases; unmatched bases: 9. Germline CDR1 and CDR2: SNHLY and FYNNEI. The CDR3 has 16 residues. Full variable domain (rest looked up from reference TRBV2 and TRBJ2-4): EPEVTQTPSHQVTQMGQEVILRCVPISNHLYFYWYRQILGQKVEFLVSFYNNEISEKSEIFDDQFSVERPDGSNFTLKIRSTKLEDSAMYFCASTRAGRLAKNIQYFGAGTRLSVL.